These T cell receptor beta chains were read from a single sample in a study of T cells in Graves' hyperthyroidism and ophthalmopathy. TCRdb ran MiXCR on the multiplex PCR reads and lists one entry per CDR3 protein. The sample contains around 290,000 distinct CDR3 sequences, about 14% of which appear only once. The sequenced material came from blood. The receptors were gathered from a woman younger than 45 with Graves' hyperthyroidism that later progressed to Graves' ophthalmopathy. Each CDR3 is given with its conserved first and last residue. A D gene is named only where the DNA matches it firmly. Clone sizes are given selectively: once, few, many, or a class where the clone is expanded.

TRBJ2-2,.,many,TRBV5-1,TGCGCCAGCAGCTTGATCACCGGGGAGCTGTTTTTT,CASSLITGELFF
TRBJ2-7,.,many,TRBV18,TGTGCCAGCTCACCACCGGGGGCTACGGAAAGAACCTACGAGCAGTACTTC,CASSPPGATERTYEQYF
TRBJ2-2,.,many,TRBV7-2,TGTGCCAGCAGCTTAGCGCTTGGCAGCGGGGAGCTGTTTTTT,CASSLALGSGELFF
TRBJ2-4,.,few,TRBV19,TGTGCCAGTAGTATAGGACAGGGAGGCATAAACATTCAGTACTTC,CASSIGQGGINIQYF
TRBJ2-1,TRBD1,many,TRBV29-1,TGCAGCGTTGTCTCAGCCGGGACAGGGGTAAGCGGTGAGCAGTTCTTC,CSVVSAGTGVSGEQFF
TRBJ2-2,.,.,TRBV7-2,TGTACCAGCAGTCGAGGGGCAGGGCCGAACACCGGGGAGCTGTTTTTT,CTSSRGAGPNTGELFF
TRBJ2-1,.,many,TRBV6-1,TGTGCCAGTAGTGGCGGAGTTTGGAATGAGCAGTTCTTC,CASSGGVWNEQFF
TRBJ2-7,.,many,TRBV7-9,TGTGCCAGCAGCTCAGGCGTGTACGAGCAGTACTTC,CASSSGVYEQYF
TRBJ2-5,.,many,TRBV7-2,TGTGCCAGCAGCCCGAAAGGGACCTACACGGAGACCCAGTACTTC,CASSPKGTYTETQYF
TRBJ1-3,.,many,TRBV7-9,TGTGCCAGCAGCTTAGGCTACAGGGACTCTGGAAACACCATATATTTT,CASSLGYRDSGNTIYF
TRBJ1-5,.,.,TRBV28,TGTGCCAATGGGGAACGGGGCAATCAGCCCCAGCATTTT,CANGERGNQPQHF
TRBJ2-7,TRBD2,few,TRBV6-1,TGTGCCAGCCCCCCTACCGGGACTAGTCTTTCCTACGAGCAGTACTTC,CASPPTGTSLSYEQYF
TRBJ2-1,.,many,TRBV6-2/TRBV6-3,TGTGCCAGCAGTCCCCCCGAGGGGGGATACAATGAGCAGTTCTTC,CASSPPEGGYNEQFF
TRBJ2-1,TRBD2,many,TRBV5-1,TGCGCCAGCAGCCGGGGGACTAGCGGGAGAGGGGATGAGCAGTTCTTC,CASSRGTSGRGDEQFF
TRBJ1-2,.,many,TRBV7-3,TGTGCCAGCAGCTTCGGGGGGCCTGGCACCTTC,CASSFGGPGTF
TRBJ1-1,.,many,TRBV12-3/TRBV12-4,TGTGCCAGCAGTTTAGCGCCCGGGGGCAACACTGAAGCTTTCTTT,CASSLAPGGNTEAFF
TRBJ1-4,.,many,TRBV5-4,TGTGCCAGCAGCTTGGGAGGCCGGGGATCTAATGAAAAACTGTTTTTT,CASSLGGRGSNEKLFF
TRBJ2-1,TRBD2,few,TRBV9,TGTGCCAGCAGCGTAGTTAGCGGGAACTACAATGAGCAGTTCTTC,CASSVVSGNYNEQFF
TRBJ2-5,.,many,TRBV10-3,TGTGCCATCAGTGCGGACATAGCGGAGGAGCGGGAGACCCAGTACTTC,CAISADIAEERETQYF
TRBJ2-5,.,many,TRBV10-2,TGCGCCAGCAGTGAGTCGATGTGGGTGGGAGTGGAGACCCAGTACTTC,CASSESMWVGVETQYF
TRBJ2-1,TRBD2,many,TRBV9,TGTGCCAGCAGCGTAGCTAGCGGGCCAGCCGAGTGGGGATACAATGAGCAGTTCTTC,CASSVASGPAEWGYNEQFF
TRBJ2-7,.,many,TRBV12-3/TRBV12-4,TGTGCCAGCAGTCTATCCGGGACCTCCTACGAGCAGTACTTC,CASSLSGTSYEQYF
TRBJ2-5,.,many,TRBV15,TGTGCCACCAGCAGGCGCAGGGGCGGGGAGACCCAGTACTTC,CATSRRRGGETQYF
TRBJ2-1,.,many,TRBV7-9,TGTGCCAGCAGCTTATCTATCGACTACAATGAGCAGTTCTTC,CASSLSIDYNEQFF
TRBJ1-3,.,.,TRBV9,TGTGCCAGCAGCCCCCTGACACGGGTGTCTGGAAACACCATATATTTT,CASSPLTRVSGNTIYF
TRBJ2-7,.,many,TRBV20-1,TGCAGTGGGGGGGACTTGCTGGGGGACGGCGAGCAGTACTTC,CSGGDLLGDGEQYF
TRBJ2-1,TRBD1,many,TRBV2,TGTGCCAGCAGGCAGGGGGCCCAGCAGTTCTTC,CASRQGAQQFF
TRBJ1-3,.,many,TRBV7-9,TGTGCCAGCAGCTTACGAGGGCTCATATATTTT,CASSLRGLIYF
TRBJ2-1,TRBD2,.,TRBV9,TGTGCCAGCAGCCAGGCGCTGCGGGGGTACAATGAGCAGTTCTTC,CASSQALRGYNEQFF
TRBJ2-6,.,many,TRBV10-3,TGTGCCATCAGTGACAGGGGGGGGACCTCTGGGGCCAACGTCCTGACTTTC,CAISDRGGTSGANVLTF
TRBJ2-1,TRBD1,many,TRBV2,TGTGCCAGCAGTGAAGGCGGGACAGGGGGCAATGAGCAGTTCTTC,CASSEGGTGGNEQFF
TRBJ1-2,.,many,TRBV24-1,TGTGCCACCAGTTCGGGATCTTATGGCTACACCTTC,CATSSGSYGYTF
TRBJ2-1,.,many,TRBV28,TGTGCCAGCAGTTTTTTCGGGAGCCGAGGGGGTGAGCAGTTCTTC,CASSFFGSRGGEQFF
TRBJ2-7,TRBD2,.,TRBV30,TGTGCTTGTACTAGCGTAGATTCCTACGAGCAGTACTTC,CACTSVDSYEQYF
TRBJ2-5,.,many,TRBV7-9,TGTGCCAGCAGCTTTGAGGTGGAACGCCTCAGGACCCAGTACTTC,CASSFEVERLRTQYF
TRBJ2-7,.,many,TRBV15,TGTGCCACCAGCGTCGGAGGGCCCTACGAGCAGTACTTC,CATSVGGPYEQYF